Each of the 5 T cell receptor beta chains below was sequenced from the same sample in a study of T-cell memory formation after mild COVID-19. TCRdb used MiXCR to reprocess the 5' RACE reads, holding one entry per CDR3 protein. The data contain fewer than 500,000 distinct CDR3 sequences, roughly 23% of them singletons. Sequenced sample: PBMCs or a T cell subset sorted from them (not recorded which). The receptors originated from an adult woman who had mild COVID-19 (a few samples of this study predate the infection). Cell type and time point are not known.

This clonotype was observed a handful of times. The chain couples TRBV5-8 to TRBJ2-6; D is uncertain. Trimming took 2 bases from V and 4 from J, leaving 13 bases between them. Germline loops: CDR1 SGHTS, CDR2 YDEGEE. This CDR3 is built from 16 residues. CDR3 bases: TGTGCCAGCAGCTTCCTCGGGTCAGGAGGGGCCAACGTCCTGACTTTC. It codes for CASSFLGSGGANVLTF.

In its sample, this clonotype was seen a few times. This chain connects TRBV5-6 to TRBJ1-1; no firm D call. CDR1 is SGHDT and CDR2 is YYEEEE in the germline V gene. The length of the CDR3 is 11 residues. V was trimmed by 2 bases and J by 10 bases, leaving 9 bases between them. The CDR3 reads CASSFDVVAFF. The CDR3 DNA reads TGTGCCAGCAGCTTTGACGTGGTAGCTTTCTTT.

The gene calls are TRBV20-1 and TRBJ2-3; D may match TRBD1 or TRBD2 (6 bases each). Germline CDR1 reads DFQATT; CDR2 reads SNEGSKA (reference sequence). The CDR3 loop spans 15 amino acids. Trimming stripped 3 bases from V and 0 bases from J, with 13 bases between. This chain's CDR3 is CSARGGTFSTDTQYF. CDR3 coding DNA: TGCAGTGCTAGGGGGGGCACGTTTAGCACAGATACGCAGTATTTT.

This clonotype has at least ten counts. The chain couples TRBV27 to TRBJ1-1, with D maybe TRBD1 (5 bases). Germline assignment: CDR1 MNHEY and CDR2 SMNVEV (reference sequence). The ends were cut back, 2 bases at V and 8 bases at J, with 12 bases in the middle. This CDR3 comprises 13 residues. The CDR3 DNA reads TGTGCCAGCAGTTTAGCTTGGGGGAGAGAAGCTTTCTTT. It is translated as CASSLAWGREAFF.

The chain recombines TRBV12-3 or TRBV12-4 with TRBJ2-7; D not certain. Trimming removed 2 bases from V and 7 bases from J, with 12 bases in between. The CDR3 is made up of 13 amino acids. The CDR3: CASSLNSAGEQYF. The DNA for the CDR3 is TGTGCCAGCAGTTTAAACTCTGCAGGTGAGCAGTACTTC.